Each of the 5 T cell receptor beta chains below was sequenced from the same sample in a study of blood T cell repertoires in COVID-19. Only in-frame clones appear in the TCRdb table, and some are missing; sequencing was by immunoSEQ multiplex PCR. Of 93,000 or so clones in the sample, almost 90% were seen once. Material: peripheral blood. The receptor set was obtained from a human donor in a cohort sampled during active COVID-19.

This sequence joins TRBV7-2 and TRBJ2-7; D gene uncertain. Germline V gene lookup returns CDR1 SGHTA and CDR2 FQGNSA. V shed 1 base and J shed 0 bases, with 19 bases lying between them. This CDR3 region has 18 residues. The CDR3, as DNA: TGTGCCAGCAGCTTAGTGGCCCCCCTTCTAGGTCCCTCCTACGAGCAGTACTTC. Translating it yields CASSLVAPLLGPSYEQYF.

The chain has TRBV28 and TRBJ1-1; 10 bases align to TRBD1. Losses at the gene ends were 5 bases for V and 0 bases for J; bases not matched to a gene: 9. Germline values: CDR1 MDHEN, CDR2 SYDVKM. CDR3 length: 17 amino acids. The CDR3 is CASSPDGDRGLNTEAFF. The CDR3, as DNA: TGTGCCAGCAGTCCCGACGGGGACAGGGGCTTGAACACTGAAGCTTTCTTT.

This clone appeared a single time. The chain recombines TRBV19 with TRBJ1-4; a weak D match, TRBD1 (5 bases). CDR3 length: 13 amino acids. Germline V gene lookup returns CDR1 LNHDA and CDR2 SQIVND (reference sequence). Deletions cut 6 bases from V and 10 bases from J, with 15 bases between. CDR3 sequence (DNA): TGTGCCAGTAGCATCGAAAGGGGCAGAAAACTGTTTTTT. Protein product: CASSIERGRKLFF.

This chain joins TRBV12-3 or TRBV12-4 and TRBJ1-2; tentative D call: TRBD1 (6 bases). This CDR3 is 13 amino acids long. V gave up 2 bases and J gave up 7 bases, with 11 bases separating them. The CDR3 spells CASSLSRGRGYTF. CDR3 DNA sequence: TGTGCCAGCAGTTTAAGCAGGGGTCGTGGCTACACCTTC.

This rearrangement joins TRBV30 to TRBJ1-2, with TRBD1 matching over 9 bases. Germline assignment: CDR1 GTSNPN and CDR2 SVGIG (reference sequence). V shed 3 bases and J 7 bases; nucleotides not matched to a gene: 6. This CDR3 comprises 13 residues. CDR3 sequence reads: CAWSRTGEVGYTF. The CDR3 nucleotides read TGTGCCTGGAGCAGGACAGGGGAGGTTGGCTACACCTTC.